The 8 T cell receptor beta chains given below trace back to one sample, sequenced in a study of blood T cells in healthy people across ages. Alongside a J-beta primer mix, a sample-barcoded 5' primer served in a second PCR lasting roughly 7 to 12 cycles. Using its own MiXCR run on the 5' RACE reads, TCRdb lists one record per CDR3 protein. The sample includes about 1.5 million distinct CDR3 sequences, roughly 43% of them seen just once. Sequenced: blood. Receptors were obtained from a woman younger than 30 in good health.

This sequence joins TRBV24-1 and TRBJ1-1, with D possibly matching TRBD1 (5 bases). This CDR3 spans 16 amino acids. V was trimmed by 1 base and J by 11 bases, leaving 22 bases between them. CDR1 and CDR2 from the germline V gene are KGHDR and SFDVKD. The CDR3 DNA is TGTGCCACCAGTGATTTTTCCCGCGGGGGGTCCGTGGAGGCTTTCTTT. The encoded protein is CATSDFSRGGSVEAFF.

Here the CDR3 reads CASRPGAGSTDTQYF. Here the CDR3 DNA reads TGCGCCAGCCGTCCGGGGGCGGGGAGCACAGATACGCAGTATTTT. The chain recombines TRBV5-1 with TRBJ2-3; D possibly uses TRBD1 or TRBD2 (6 bases each). This CDR3 region has 15 residues. CDR1 SGHRS and CDR2 YFSETQ come from the germline V gene. The germline V and J ends were trimmed by 7 bases and 0 bases, with 15 bases remaining between them.

The gene calls are TRBV27 and TRBJ2-7; D gene uncertain. The germline gives CDR1 MNHEY, CDR2 SMNVEV (reference sequence). This CDR3 has 13 amino acids. V shed 8 bases and J shed 2 bases, with 13 bases lying between them. CDR3 sequence (DNA): TGTGCCAGCTCCCGGGCGGTAACCTACGAGCAGTACTTC. It codes for CASSRAVTYEQYF.

The chain has TRBV20-1 and TRBJ2-1, with 11 positions matching TRBD2. The germline CDR1 and CDR2 sequences are DFQATT and SNEGSKA (reference sequence). The CDR3 totals 15 residues. Trimming cost V 2 bases and J 8 bases; bases outside gene matches: 8. CDR3 sequence (DNA): TGCAGTGCTAGAATAGCGGGAGGGATATACTATGAGCAGTTCTTC. Amino acids: CSARIAGGIYYEQFF.

This clonotype showed up just a few times. The chain recombines TRBV30 with TRBJ2-1, with D perhaps matching TRBD2 (7 bases). V shed 5 bases and J shed 3 bases, with 11 bases lying between them. CDR1 GTSNPN and CDR2 SVGIG come from the germline V gene (reference sequence). The CDR3 contains 13 residues. The CDR3 DNA sequence: TGTGCCTGGGGGGAGGGGGTCTACAATGAGCAGTTCTTC. Translating gives CAWGEGVYNEQFF.

The chain combines TRBV18 with TRBJ2-2, with D perhaps matching TRBD1 (6 bases). Trimming removed 2 bases from V and 7 bases from J, with 8 bases in between. The CDR3 is 13 amino acids. Germline values: CDR1 KGHSH, CDR2 LQKENI. CDR3 nucleotide sequence: TGTGCCAGCTCACCAGGACAGAACGGGGAGCTGTTTTTT. Residues: CASSPGQNGELFF.

The chain employs TRBV12-3 or TRBV12-4 and TRBJ2-7; D remains ambiguous. V lost 5 bases, J lost 7 bases, and 18 bases lay in between. The CDR3 is made up of 14 amino acids. The CDR3 reads CASSPLPANNEQYF. CDR3 coding DNA: TGTGCCAGCAGTCCCCTCCCCGCCAACAATGAGCAGTACTTC.

At least ten counts were recorded for this clonotype. The chain combines TRBV27 with TRBJ1-2; maybe TRBD1 (5 bases). Trimming shortened V by 2 bases and J by 2 bases, and 9 bases separated the two germline ends. Germline V gives CDR1 MNHEY, CDR2 SMNVEV (reference sequence). This CDR3 has 14 amino acids. CDR3 DNA sequence: TGTGCCAGCAGTTTAAGTAGGGGAAACTATGGCTACACCTTC. Protein: CASSLSRGNYGYTF.